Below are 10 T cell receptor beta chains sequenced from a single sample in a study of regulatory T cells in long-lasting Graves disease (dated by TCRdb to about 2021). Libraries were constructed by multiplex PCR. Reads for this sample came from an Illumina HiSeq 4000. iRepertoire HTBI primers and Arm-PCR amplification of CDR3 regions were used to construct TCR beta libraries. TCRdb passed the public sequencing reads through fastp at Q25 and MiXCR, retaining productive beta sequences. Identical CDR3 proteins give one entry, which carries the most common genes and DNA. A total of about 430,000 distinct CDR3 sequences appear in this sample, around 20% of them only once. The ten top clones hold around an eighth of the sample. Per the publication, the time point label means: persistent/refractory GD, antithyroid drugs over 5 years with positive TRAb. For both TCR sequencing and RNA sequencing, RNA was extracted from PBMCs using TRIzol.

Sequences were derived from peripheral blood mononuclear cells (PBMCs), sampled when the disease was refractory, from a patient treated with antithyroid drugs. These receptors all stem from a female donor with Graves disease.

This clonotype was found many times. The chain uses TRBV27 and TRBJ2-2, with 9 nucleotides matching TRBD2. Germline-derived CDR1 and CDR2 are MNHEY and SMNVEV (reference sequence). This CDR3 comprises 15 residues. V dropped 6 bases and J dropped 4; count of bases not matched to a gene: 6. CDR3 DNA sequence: TGTGCCAGCAGGCCCATAGCGGGAGTCACCGGGGAGCTGTTTTTT. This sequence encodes CASRPIAGVTGELFF.

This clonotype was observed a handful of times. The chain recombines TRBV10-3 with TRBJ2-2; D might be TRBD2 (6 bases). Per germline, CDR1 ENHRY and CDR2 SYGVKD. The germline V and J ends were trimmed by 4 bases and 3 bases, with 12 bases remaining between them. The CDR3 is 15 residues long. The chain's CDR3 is CAISARESHTGELFF. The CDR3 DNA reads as TGTGCCATCAGTGCCCGGGAGTCCCACACCGGGGAGCTGTTTTTT.

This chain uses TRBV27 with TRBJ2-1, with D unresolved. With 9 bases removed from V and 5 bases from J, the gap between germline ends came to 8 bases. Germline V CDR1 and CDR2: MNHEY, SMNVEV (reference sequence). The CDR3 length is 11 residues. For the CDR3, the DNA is TGTGCCAGTTGGAAGGACAATGAGCAGTTCTTC. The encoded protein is CASWKDNEQFF.

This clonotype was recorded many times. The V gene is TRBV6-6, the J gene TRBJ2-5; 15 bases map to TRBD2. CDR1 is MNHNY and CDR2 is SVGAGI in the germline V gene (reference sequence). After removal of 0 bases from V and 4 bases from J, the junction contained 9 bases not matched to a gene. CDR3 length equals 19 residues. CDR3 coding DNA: TGTGCCAGCAGTTACTCGACGGGTCCGGGACTAGCGGGAGGAGAGACCCAGTACTTC. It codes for CASSYSTGPGLAGGETQYF.

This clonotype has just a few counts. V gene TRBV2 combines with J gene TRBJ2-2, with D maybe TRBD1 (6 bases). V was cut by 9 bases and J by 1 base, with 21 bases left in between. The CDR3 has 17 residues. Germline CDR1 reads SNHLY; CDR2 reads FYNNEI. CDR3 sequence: CARGAADKNWNTGELFF. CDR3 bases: TGTGCCAGGGGGGCGGCAGACAAGAATTGGAACACCGGGGAGCTGTTTTTT.

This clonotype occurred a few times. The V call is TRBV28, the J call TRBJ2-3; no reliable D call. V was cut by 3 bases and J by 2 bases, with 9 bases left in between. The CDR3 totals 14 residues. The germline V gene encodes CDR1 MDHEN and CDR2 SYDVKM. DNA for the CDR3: TGTGCCAGCAGTTTGAGCCCCTTCACAGATACGCAGTATTTT. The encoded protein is CASSLSPFTDTQYF.

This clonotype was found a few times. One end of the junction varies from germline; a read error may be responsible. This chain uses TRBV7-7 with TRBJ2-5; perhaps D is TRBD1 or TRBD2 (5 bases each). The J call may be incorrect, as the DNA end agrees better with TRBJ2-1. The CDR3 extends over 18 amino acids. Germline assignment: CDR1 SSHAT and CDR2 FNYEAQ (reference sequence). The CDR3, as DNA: TGTGCTAGCACGGCCTCCAGGGATAGGACTGACCCCGGCCATGAGCAGTTCTTC. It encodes CASTASRDRTDPGHEQFF.

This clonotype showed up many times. As DNA, the CDR3 is TGCAGTGCTAGAGAGAACTCCTACGAGCAGTACTTC. Its translation: CSARENSYEQYF. The chain carries TRBV20-1 and TRBJ2-7; D gene ambiguous. The CDR3 is 12 amino acids. The V gene lost 0 bases and the J gene lost 0 bases, with 3 bases spanning the gap. Germline assignment: CDR1 DFQATT and CDR2 SNEGSKA (reference sequence).

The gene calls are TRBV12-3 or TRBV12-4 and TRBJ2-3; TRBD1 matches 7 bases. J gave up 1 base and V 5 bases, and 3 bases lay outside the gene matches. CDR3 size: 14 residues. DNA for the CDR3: TGTGCCAGCAGTCGACAGGGAGGCACAGATACGCAGTATTTT. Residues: CASSRQGGTDTQYF.

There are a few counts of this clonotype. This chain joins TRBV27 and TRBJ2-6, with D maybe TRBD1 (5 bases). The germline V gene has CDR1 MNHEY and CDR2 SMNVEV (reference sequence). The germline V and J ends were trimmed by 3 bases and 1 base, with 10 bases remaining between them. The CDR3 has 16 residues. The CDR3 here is CASSFGAGSGANVLTF. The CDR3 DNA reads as TGTGCCAGCAGTTTTGGGGCAGGATCTGGGGCCAACGTCCTGACTTTC.